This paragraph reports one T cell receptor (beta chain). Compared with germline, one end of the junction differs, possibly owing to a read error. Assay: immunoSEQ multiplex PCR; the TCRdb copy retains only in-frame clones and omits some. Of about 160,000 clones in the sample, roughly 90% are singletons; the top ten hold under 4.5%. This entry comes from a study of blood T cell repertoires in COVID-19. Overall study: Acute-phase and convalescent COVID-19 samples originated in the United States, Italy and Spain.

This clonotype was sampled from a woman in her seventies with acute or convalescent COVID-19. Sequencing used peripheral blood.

CDR3 in amino acids: CASSLAGTGFQPQHF. The CDR3 DNA reads TGTGCCAGCAGCCTAGCCGGGACAGGATTTCAGCCCCAGCATTTT. This sequence joins TRBV7-9 and TRBJ1-5, with TRBD1 matching over 8 bases. Germline CDR1 is SEHNR and CDR2 is FQNEAQ (reference sequence). The CDR3 runs to 15 residues.